This T cell receptor beta chain was sequenced during a study of blood T cell repertoires in COVID-19. Study details: Acute and convalescent COVID-19 samples came from the United States, Italy and Spain. Nucleic acid was either cDNA or gDNA, and it came from T cells, B-cell-depleted T cells, or PBMCs.

V was clipped by 5 bases and J by 8 bases, with 15 bases between them. The CDR3 extends over 13 amino acids. The germline gives CDR1 SGHTA, CDR2 FQGTGA. Per the original data handling: Amplification of reference gene primers was used by the study to estimate nucleated cell counts. TCRdb's table, derived via immunoSEQ multiplex PCR, lists solely in-frame clones and lacks some. The V and J calls and the clone size are those of that table, but D and trimming were determined from the DNA. The table has around 100,000 clones, 80% to 85% seen once. This chain connects TRBV7-3 to TRBJ1-2; D not resolved. The sequencing input was peripheral blood. The clonotype was recovered from a woman in her 70s with acute or convalescent COVID-19. This CDR3 is CASSRSAGLGYTF. The CDR3 region has the DNA TGTGCCAGCAGCCGTTCAGCGGGGTTAGGCTACACCTTC.